The entry that follows covers one TCR beta chain sequence. Clones were read by immunoSEQ multiplex PCR, and TCRdb kept only the in-frame ones, dropping some. The sample has about 160,000 clones, 70% to 90% seen once. Trimming left V 10 bases short and J 6 bases short, with 13 bases between. The CDR3 is 11 amino acids. Germline V gene data show CDR1 as SGHVS and CDR2 as FQNEAQ. This sample is part of a study of blood T cell repertoires in COVID-19. At the level of the study: Samples of COVID-19 (acute and convalescent) were obtained from the United States, Italy and Spain. T cells, B-cell-depleted T cells, or PBMCs provided the cDNA or gDNA that served as material.

The specimen sequenced was peripheral blood. This TCR was sampled from a man aged 40-55 years with acute or convalescent COVID-19. The chain employs TRBV7-8 and TRBJ2-7, with D maybe TRBD1 (6 bases). Here the CDR3 DNA reads TGTGCCACCAGGTCAGGGGTCGAGCAGTACTTC. Its protein is CATRSGVEQYF.